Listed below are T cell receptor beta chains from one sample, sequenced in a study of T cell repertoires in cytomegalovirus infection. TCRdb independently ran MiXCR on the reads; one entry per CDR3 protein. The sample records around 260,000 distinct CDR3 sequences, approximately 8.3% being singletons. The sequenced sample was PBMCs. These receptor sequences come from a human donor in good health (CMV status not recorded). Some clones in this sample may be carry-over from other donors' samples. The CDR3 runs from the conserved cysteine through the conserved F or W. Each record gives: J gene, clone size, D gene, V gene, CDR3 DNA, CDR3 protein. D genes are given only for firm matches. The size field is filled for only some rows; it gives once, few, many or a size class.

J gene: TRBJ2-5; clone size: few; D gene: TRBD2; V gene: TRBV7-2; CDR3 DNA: TGTGCCAGCAGCTTAACGGGGGGGCGAAAGACCCAGTACTTC; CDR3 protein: CASSLTGGRKTQYF
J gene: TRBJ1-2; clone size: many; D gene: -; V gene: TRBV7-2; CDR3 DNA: TGTGCCAGCAGCTCAAGGGCTAACAGCTATGGCTACACCTTC; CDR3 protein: CASSSRANSYGYTF
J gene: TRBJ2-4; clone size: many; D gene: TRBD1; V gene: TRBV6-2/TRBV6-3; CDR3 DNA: TGTGCCAGCAGTGACAACAGGGGAGCCAAAAACATTCAGTACTTC; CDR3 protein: CASSDNRGAKNIQYF
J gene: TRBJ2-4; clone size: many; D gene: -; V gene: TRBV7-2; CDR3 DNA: TGTGCCAGCAGCTTTTCGGGGCTACATAAAAACATTCAGTACTTC; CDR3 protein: CASSFSGLHKNIQYF
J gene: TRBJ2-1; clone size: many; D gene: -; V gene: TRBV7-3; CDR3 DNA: TGTGCCAGCAGCAGGATACCTGGCTCCTACAATGAGCAGTTCTTC; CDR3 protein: CASSRIPGSYNEQFF
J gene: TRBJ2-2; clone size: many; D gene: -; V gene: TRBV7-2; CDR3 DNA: TGTGCCAGCAGCTTGGGACACACCGGGGAGCTGTTTTTT; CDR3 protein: CASSLGHTGELFF
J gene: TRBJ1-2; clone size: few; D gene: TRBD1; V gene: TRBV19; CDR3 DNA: TGTGCCAGTATAGGGACAGGGGCTAACTATGGCTACACCTTC; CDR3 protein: CASIGTGANYGYTF
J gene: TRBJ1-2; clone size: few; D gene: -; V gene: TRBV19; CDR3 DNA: TGTGCCAGTAGTAGCCCCGGGACATATTATGGCTACACCTTC; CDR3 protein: CASSSPGTYYGYTF
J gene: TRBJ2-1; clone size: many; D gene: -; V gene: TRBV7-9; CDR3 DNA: TGTGCCAGCAGCTCCCGGGAGTCCTACAATGAGCAGTTCTTC; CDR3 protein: CASSSRESYNEQFF
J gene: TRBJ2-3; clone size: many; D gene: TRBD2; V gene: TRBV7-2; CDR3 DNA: TGTGCCAGCAGCTTAGCGTTGCCGGGAGGGGGGACAGATACGCAGTATTTT; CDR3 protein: CASSLALPGGGTDTQYF
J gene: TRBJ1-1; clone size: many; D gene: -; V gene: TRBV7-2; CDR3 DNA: TGTGCCAGCAGCCAGGGTGGTGAAGCTTTCTTT; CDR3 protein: CASSQGGEAFF
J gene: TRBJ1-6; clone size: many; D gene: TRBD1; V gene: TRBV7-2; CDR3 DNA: TGTGCCAGCAGCTTCCGGGACAGGAGGGCAAATTCACCCCTCCACTTT; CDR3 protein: CASSFRDRRANSPLHF
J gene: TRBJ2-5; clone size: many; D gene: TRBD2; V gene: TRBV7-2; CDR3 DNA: TGTGCCAGCAGCATCGGGACTAGCGGGGCGTGGGAGACCCAGTACTTC; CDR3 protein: CASSIGTSGAWETQYF
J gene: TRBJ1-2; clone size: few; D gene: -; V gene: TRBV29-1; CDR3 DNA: TGCAGCGTTGAATCAGGAATCTATGGCTACACCTTC; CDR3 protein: CSVESGIYGYTF
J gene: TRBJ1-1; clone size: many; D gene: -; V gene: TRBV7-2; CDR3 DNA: TGTGCCAGCAGCAACCCCAGGGCTGAAGCTTTCTTT; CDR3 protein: CASSNPRAEAFF
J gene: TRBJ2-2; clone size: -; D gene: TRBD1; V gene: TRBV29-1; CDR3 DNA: TGCAGCGTTGGGACAGGGACCACCGGGGAGCTGTTTTTT; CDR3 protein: CSVGTGTTGELFF
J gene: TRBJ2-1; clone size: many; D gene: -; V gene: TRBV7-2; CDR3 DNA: TGTGCCAGCAGCCTTAATGGGGCGGGACACGCCAATGAGCAGTTCTTC; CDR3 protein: CASSLNGAGHANEQFF
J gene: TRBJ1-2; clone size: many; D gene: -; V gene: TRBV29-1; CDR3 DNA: TGCAGCGCCGAGGGGTCGAATGGCTACACCTTC; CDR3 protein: CSAEGSNGYTF
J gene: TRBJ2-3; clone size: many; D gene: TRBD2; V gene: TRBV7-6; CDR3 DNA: TGTGCCAGCAGCTCCCGGACTAGCGGGGGGGCAGGAGATACGCAGTATTTT; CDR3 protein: CASSSRTSGGAGDTQYF
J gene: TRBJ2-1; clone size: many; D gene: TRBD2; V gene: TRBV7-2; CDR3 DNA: TGTGCCAGCAGCTTAGTACAAGCGGGGGGGCATGAGCAGTTCTTC; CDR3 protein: CASSLVQAGGHEQFF
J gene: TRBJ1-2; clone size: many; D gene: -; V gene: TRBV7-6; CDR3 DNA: TGTGCCAGCAGCCCAGAGGCGACAGATGGCTACACCTTC; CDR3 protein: CASSPEATDGYTF
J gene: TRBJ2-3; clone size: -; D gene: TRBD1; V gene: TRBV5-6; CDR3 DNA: TGTGCCAGCAGCTTGGATGGTCAGGGGGCCTTCACAGATACGCAGTATTTT; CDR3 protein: CASSLDGQGAFTDTQYF